One and the same sample provided the 5 T cell receptor beta chains below, sequenced in a study of CD8 T cells in Susac syndrome. Random hexamers primed reverse transcription of about 0.5 to 1 ug RNA. TCRdb ran MiXCR on the immunoSEQ multiplex PCR reads and lists one entry per CDR3 protein. The sample includes about 200,000 distinct CDR3 sequences, 93% of them seen just once. Sequences were obtained from CD4+ T cells from PBMCs. These receptors were obtained from a human donor in good health.

The chain has TRBV7-8 and TRBJ2-3; D uncertain. The CDR3 is made up of 12 amino acids. V gave up 5 bases and J gave up 5 bases, with 8 bases separating them. Germline CDR1 and CDR2: SGHVS and FQNEAQ. Here the CDR3 DNA reads TGTGCCAGCAGCCCCGGGCAAGATACGCAGTATTTT. It yields the protein CASSPGQDTQYF.

CDR3 region: CASSQEVRGRGNEQFF. The CDR3 DNA reads TGTGCCAGCAGCCAAGAAGTCCGGGGGCGGGGGAATGAGCAGTTCTTC. The chain uses TRBV3-1 and TRBJ2-1; TRBD2 might be the D (7 bases). CDR3 length: 16 amino acids. Per the germline V gene, CDR1 is LGHDT and CDR2 is YNNKEL (reference sequence). Trimming took off 0 bases at V and 7 bases at J, with 16 bases between the two ends.

The genes are TRBV6-6 and TRBJ1-5; D is unresolved. This CDR3 contains 12 residues. The germline CDR1 and CDR2 sequences are MNHNY and SVGAGI (reference sequence). The germline V and J ends were trimmed by 2 bases and 11 bases, with 10 bases remaining between them. CDR3 residues: CASSYVQEAQHF. The CDR3 DNA is TGTGCCAGCAGTTACGTCCAAGAAGCCCAGCATTTT.

The V call is TRBV4-1, the J call TRBJ1-5; the D gene is possibly TRBD1 (5 bases). Deletions cut 4 bases from V and 6 bases from J, with 16 bases between. The CDR3 has 15 residues. The germline CDR1 and CDR2 sequences are MGHRA and YSYEKL. The DNA for the CDR3 is TGCGCCAGCAGCCCGGAGACAGCGCGGGGTCAGCCCCAGCATTTT. It encodes CASSPETARGQPQHF.

The chain employs TRBV6-2 or TRBV6-3 and TRBJ2-1, with 9 bases fitting TRBD2. The V segment lost 6 bases and the J segment 4 bases; nucleotides outside the gene matches: 7. The germline V gene encodes CDR1 MNHEY and CDR2 SVGEGT. This CDR3 contains 15 residues. The CDR3 coding sequence is TGTGCCAGCAGACTTAGCGGGGGCGCATACAATGAGCAGTTCTTC. This codes for CASRLSGGAYNEQFF.